Reported below is one T cell receptor beta chain. This sample stems from a study of blood T cell repertoires in COVID-19. As for the study in general: Sources were T cells, B-cell-depleted T cells, or PBMCs; the material itself was cDNA or gDNA.

Methods used by the authors: Estimates of nucleated cell counts were drawn from the amplification of reference gene primers. Produced via immunoSEQ multiplex PCR; TCRdb's table is partial and in-frame only. The D gene and trimming were derived from the DNA, and the V and J assignments and clone size from that table. The sample records 200,000 or so clones, more than 70% being singletons. CDR3 length: 16 amino acids. The V gene's germline CDR1 is SNHLY and CDR2 FYNNEI. V trimming: 7 bases; J trimming: 1 base; junction bases outside the gene matches: 10. The sequenced sample consisted of peripheral blood. The rearrangement uses TRBV2 and TRBJ2-5; TRBD1 matches 9 bases. The clonotype originates from a man aged 50 or older with COVID-19, enrolled during active disease. The CDR3 sequence: CASKTGTGFFQETQYF. Written as DNA, the CDR3 is TGTGCCAGCAAGACCGGGACAGGGTTCTTCCAAGAGACCCAGTACTTC.